The next 23 T cell receptor beta chains were all read from a single sample in a study of cytomegalovirus exposure and HLA in healthy donors. PCR was performed using 60 Vbeta and 13 Jbeta primers. Libraries were prepared by immunoSEQ multiplex PCR; TCRdb keeps only in-frame clonotypes and omits some of them. The data show fewer than 250,000 clones, over 80% seen once. Sequencing used PBMCs. These TCRs come from a boy between 2 and 10 years old in good health and CMV-seronegative.

This sequence joins TRBV2 and TRBJ2-1; the match to TRBD2 covers 8 bases. Trimming at V came to 5 bases and at J to 0 bases, leaving 6 bases not matched to a gene. Germline-derived CDR1 and CDR2 are SNHLY and FYNNEI. The CDR3 spans 16 residues. CDR3 sequence (DNA): TGTGCCAGCAGTCCCCGGACTAGCCGCTCCTACAATGAGCAGTTCTTC. Amino acids: CASSPRTSRSYNEQFF.

This clone was observed a few times. This chain joins TRBV6-1 and TRBJ2-7, with 10 nucleotides matching TRBD2. Germline CDR1 and CDR2: MNHNS and SASEGT. The CDR3 loop spans 16 amino acids. The ends lost 2 bases at V and 1 base at J; junction bases unmatched: 5. As DNA, the CDR3 is TGTGCCAGCAGTGAACTAGCGGGAGTACGGTCCTACGAGCAGTACTTC. Protein sequence: CASSELAGVRSYEQYF.

This clone was detected only once. The chain joins TRBV6-1 to TRBJ1-4; D ambiguous. Germline CDR1 and CDR2: MNHNS and SASEGT. This CDR3 contains 14 residues. The V end lost 4 bases, the J end lost 4 bases, and 10 bases lay between the germline ends. This chain's CDR3 is CASSGAGVNEKLFF. The CDR3, as DNA: TGTGCCAGCAGTGGAGCAGGAGTTAATGAAAAACTGTTTTTT.

This sequence joins TRBV19 and TRBJ1-1; the D is unclear. Deletions cut 2 bases from V and 1 base from J, with 5 bases between. The CDR3 totals 13 residues. CDR1 LNHDA and CDR2 SQIVND come from the germline V gene (reference sequence). CDR3 amino acids: CASSISQNTEAFF. CDR3 in DNA: TGTGCCAGTAGTATATCACAGAACACTGAAGCTTTCTTT.

The J gene is TRBJ1-1, the V gene TRBV9; 10 bases fit TRBD1. Germline-derived CDR1 and CDR2 are SGDLS and YYNGEE. This CDR3 comprises 15 residues. J gave up 4 bases and V 3 bases, and 6 bases lay outside the gene matches. CDR3 DNA sequence: TGTGCCAGCAGCGAGGGAGGGACAGGGGCCACTGAAGCTTTCTTT. The encoded protein is CASSEGGTGATEAFF. The variable domain in full, completed from reference TRBV9 and TRBJ1-1, reads DSGVTQTPKHLITATGQRVTLRCSPRSGDLSVYWYQQSLDQGLQFLIQYYNGEERAKGNILERFSAQQFPDLHSELNLSSLELGDSALYFCASSEGGTGATEAFFGQGTRLTVV.

This chain joins TRBV10-1 and TRBJ2-1; D perhaps matches TRBD1 (5 bases). Germline values: CDR1 WNHNN, CDR2 SYGVQD (reference sequence). The ends were cut back, 3 bases at V and 8 bases at J, with 5 bases in the middle. The CDR3 runs 11 residues. The CDR3 DNA reads as TGCGCCAGCAGTGAAGGGGATGAGCAGTTCTTC. It translates to CASSEGDEQFF.

A few counts support this clone. The chain carries TRBV5-6 and TRBJ1-1, with a weak D call TRBD1 (5 bases). V dropped 6 bases and J dropped 3 bases, with 12 bases sitting between them. Germline assignment: CDR1 SGHDT and CDR2 YYEEEE. The CDR3 has 13 residues. For the CDR3, the DNA is TGTGCCAGCACCTTCGGGGGACACACTGAAGCTTTCTTT. It is translated as CASTFGGHTEAFF. Combining the CDR3 with reference TRBV5-6 and TRBJ1-1 gives the whole variable domain DAGVTQSPTHLIKTRGQQVTLRCSPKSGHDTVSWYQQALGQGPQFIFQYYEEEERQRGNFPDRFSGHQFPNYSSELNVNALLLGDSALYLCASTFGGHTEAFFGQGTRLTVV.

The V gene is TRBV6-6, the J gene TRBJ2-5; D possibly corresponds to TRBD2 (6 bases). The V end was cut by 8 bases, the J end by 1 base, with 17 bases between. CDR3 length equals 15 residues. CDR1 and CDR2 from the germline V gene are MNHNY and SVGAGI (reference sequence). The CDR3 DNA is TGTGCCAGCTATCAGGACTACAACCCCCAAGAGACCCAGTACTTC. This codes for CASYQDYNPQETQYF.

This rearrangement joins TRBV6-5 to TRBJ1-3; D not resolved. Per the germline V gene, CDR1 is MNHEY and CDR2 is SVGAGI. Trimming removed 6 bases from V and 0 bases from J, with 9 bases in between. The CDR3 is 14 amino acids. The CDR3 is CASRYEDSGNTIYF. As DNA, the CDR3 is TGTGCCAGCAGATACGAGGACTCTGGAAACACCATATATTTT.

This clone was picked up one time. J is TRBJ2-3 and V is TRBV9; 11 bases align to TRBD2. The V gene's germline CDR1 is SGDLS and CDR2 YYNGEE. J lost 0 bases, V lost 2 bases, and 14 bases had no gene match. The CDR3 has 20 residues. Here the CDR3 DNA reads TGTGCCAGCAGCGTCCCGAAGACTAGCGGGAACAACCCTAGCACAGATACGCAGTATTTT. This gives the protein CASSVPKTSGNNPSTDTQYF.

The chain carries TRBV2 and TRBJ2-1; perhaps TRBD1 as D (5 bases). V dropped 1 base and J dropped 14 bases, with 9 bases sitting between them. Looked up from germline, CDR1 is SNHLY and CDR2 is FYNNEI. This CDR3 is 11 amino acids long. CDR3 in amino acids: CASSEEGREFF. In DNA, the CDR3 is TGTGCCAGCAGTGAAGAGGGCAGGGAGTTCTTC.

The chain combines TRBV4-1 with TRBJ2-1, with TRBD1 as a possible D gene (6 bases). Trimming removed 3 bases at V and 7 bases at J, with 22 bases between. CDR3 size: 17 residues. CDR1 is MGHRA and CDR2 is YSYEKL in the germline V gene. CDR3 region: CASSHDVGQGSRNEQFF. For the CDR3, the DNA is TGCGCCAGCAGCCACGACGTTGGGCAGGGGAGTAGGAATGAGCAGTTCTTC.

In this sample, this clone turned up once. The chain links TRBV20-1 to TRBJ2-7, with TRBD1 as a possible D gene (5 bases). This CDR3 contains 11 residues. The V and J ends lost 5 bases and 11 bases respectively, with 16 bases between them. Germline CDR1 reads DFQATT; CDR2 reads SNEGSKA (reference sequence). The CDR3 DNA is TGCAGTGCTGGTATGGACATCAGAGAGTACTTC. It yields the protein CSAGMDIREYF.

This clone has just a few counts. The chain combines TRBV6-1 with TRBJ2-2; 8 bases agree with TRBD1. Germline CDR1 reads MNHNS; CDR2 reads SASEGT. CDR3 size: 15 residues. Germline trimming cut 6 bases from V and 2 bases from J; bases unmatched to any gene: 5. The CDR3 nucleotides read TGTGCCAGCAGCAACAGGGGGGTAAACACCGGGGAGCTGTTTTTT. Protein product: CASSNRGVNTGELFF.

This clone appeared a few times. The chain recombines TRBV25-1 with TRBJ2-2, with a tentative D call TRBD2 (6 bases). Germline assignment: CDR1 MGHDK and CDR2 SYGVNS. V was pared by 4 bases and J by 4 bases, with 10 bases between. The CDR3 is made up of 14 amino acids. Written as DNA, the CDR3 is TGTGCCAGCAGTGGGAGGGTCGGCACCGGGGAGCTGTTTTTT. It is translated as CASSGRVGTGELFF.

The chain carries TRBV7-6 and TRBJ2-3; 8 bases match TRBD2. The CDR3 is 17 residues long. J gave up 2 bases and V 4 bases, and 11 bases lay outside the gene matches. In germline, CDR1 is SGHVS, CDR2 FNYEAQ. The CDR3 nucleotides are TGTGCCAGCAGCTCAGGTCGAGCGGGGGCCAACACAGATACGCAGTATTTT. It yields the protein CASSSGRAGANTDTQYF. The complete variable domain, with remaining parts taken from reference TRBV7-6 and TRBJ2-3, reads GAGVSQSPRYKVTKRGQDVALRCDPISGHVSLYWYRQALGQGPEFLTYFNYEAQQDKSGLPNDRFSAERPEGSISTLTIQRTEQRDSAMYRCASSSGRAGANTDTQYFGPGTRLTVL.

The chain is built from TRBV7-9 and TRBJ2-1; 9 nucleotides agree with TRBD2. The CDR3 sequence is 16 residues long. CDR1 is SEHNR, CDR2 FQNEAQ, per germline (reference sequence). Trimming took 6 bases from V and 4 from J; bases not matched to a gene: 10. The CDR3 sequence: CASSSGAGGPYNEQFF. The CDR3 region has the DNA TGTGCCAGCAGTTCGGGTGCGGGAGGGCCTTACAATGAGCAGTTCTTC.

CDR3 in DNA: TGTGCCAGCAGCGTAGTTGGGGGGGGCGGGCCCGGGGAGCTGTTTTTT. Translating gives CASSVVGGGGPGELFF. V and J are TRBV9 and TRBJ2-2; a possible D gene is TRBD2 (7 bases). CDR3 length: 16 amino acids. Germline V gene sequence: CDR1 SGDLS, CDR2 YYNGEE. V lost 0 bases and J 6 bases, leaving 15 bases between the germline ends.

Only a few counts were recorded for this clone. The chain links TRBV27 to TRBJ1-1; 8 nucleotides align to TRBD1. The ends lost 5 bases at V and 6 bases at J; junction bases unmatched: 5. The germline V gene encodes CDR1 MNHEY and CDR2 SMNVEV (reference sequence). This CDR3 is 13 amino acids long. The CDR3 coding sequence is TGTGCCAGCAGTGCTTCACAGGGGGCTGAAGCTTTCTTT. Translated, it gives CASSASQGAEAFF.

V is TRBV6-6 and J is TRBJ1-4, with 7 positions matching TRBD1. Trimming removed 5 bases from V and 1 base from J; junction bases left unmatched: 4. The CDR3 consists of 15 residues. Germline V CDR1 and CDR2: MNHNY, SVGAGI (reference sequence). The CDR3 reads CASSPNRGTNEKLFF. CDR3 DNA sequence: TGTGCCAGCAGTCCGAACAGGGGAACTAATGAAAAACTGTTTTTT.

The table lists this clone with a count of one. J is TRBJ2-7 and V is TRBV14; D gene unclear. V was pared by 0 bases and J by 10 bases, with 10 bases between. The CDR3 totals 12 residues. Looked up from germline, CDR1 is SGHDN and CDR2 is FVKESK. This CDR3 is CASSQDWATQYF. DNA for the CDR3: TGTGCCAGCAGCCAAGATTGGGCCACCCAGTACTTC.

The chain is built from TRBV27 and TRBJ2-2, with TRBD2 matching 8 bases. The V segment lost 2 bases and the J segment 0 bases; nucleotides outside the gene matches: 2. Germline V CDR1 and CDR2: MNHEY, SMNVEV (reference sequence). There are 16 residues in the CDR3. CDR3 nucleotide sequence: TGTGCCAGCAGTTTAGTAGCGGGGCCGAACACCGGGGAGCTGTTTTTT. Protein: CASSLVAGPNTGELFF.

This chain uses TRBV27 with TRBJ1-5, with D possibly being TRBD1 (5 bases). The germline CDR1 and CDR2 sequences are MNHEY and SMNVEV (reference sequence). CDR3 size: 14 residues. V was shortened by 2 bases and J by 4 bases, with 9 bases between the two germline ends. The CDR3 protein is CASSLRGINQPQHF. The CDR3 DNA is TGTGCCAGCAGTTTAAGGGGCATTAATCAGCCCCAGCATTTT.